Sequencing of this T cell receptor (beta chain) was carried out in a study of cytomegalovirus exposure and HLA in healthy donors. The PCR contained 60 Vbeta and 13 Jbeta primers. TCRdb's table, derived via immunoSEQ multiplex PCR, lists solely in-frame clones and lacks some. The data contain around 53,000 clones, 65% to 85% of them singletons. A remark on this clone: The antigen remains unidentified.

Study findings and constraints: Investigators reported 150 to 200 TCR beta chains as tied to cytomegalovirus. Highest at DRB1 and lowest at HLA-C, TCR association rates differed among HLA loci in a later analysis.

Sequencing used PBMCs. The clonotype originates from a man in his late teens or twenties in good health and CMV-seronegative.

In DNA, the CDR3 is TGCGCCAGCAGTGATTCATTCAGGGGTACGGGCGAGCAGTACTTC. This gives the protein CASSDSFRGTGEQYF. The V call is TRBV10-2, the J call TRBJ2-7; D is perhaps TRBD1 (6 bases). Germline V lookup: CDR1 WSHSY, CDR2 SAAADI. The CDR3 has 15 amino acids. The ends were cut back, 3 bases at V and 6 bases at J, with 18 bases in the middle.